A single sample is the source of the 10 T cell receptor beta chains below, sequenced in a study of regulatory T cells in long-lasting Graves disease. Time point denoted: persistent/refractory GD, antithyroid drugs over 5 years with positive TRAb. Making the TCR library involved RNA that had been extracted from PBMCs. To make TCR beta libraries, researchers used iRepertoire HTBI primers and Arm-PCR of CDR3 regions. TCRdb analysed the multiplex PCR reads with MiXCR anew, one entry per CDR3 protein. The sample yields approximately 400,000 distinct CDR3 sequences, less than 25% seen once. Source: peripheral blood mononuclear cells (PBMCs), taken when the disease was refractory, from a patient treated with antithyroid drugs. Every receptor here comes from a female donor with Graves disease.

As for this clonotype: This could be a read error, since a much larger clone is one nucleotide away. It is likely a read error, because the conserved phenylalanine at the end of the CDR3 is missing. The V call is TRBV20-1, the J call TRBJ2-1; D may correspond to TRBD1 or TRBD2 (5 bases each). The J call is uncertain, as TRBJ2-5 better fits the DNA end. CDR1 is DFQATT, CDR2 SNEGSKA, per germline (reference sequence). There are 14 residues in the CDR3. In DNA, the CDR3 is TGCAGTGCTAGAGATCTCGAGGGGCGAGAGACCCAGTACTGC. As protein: CSARDLEGRETQYC.

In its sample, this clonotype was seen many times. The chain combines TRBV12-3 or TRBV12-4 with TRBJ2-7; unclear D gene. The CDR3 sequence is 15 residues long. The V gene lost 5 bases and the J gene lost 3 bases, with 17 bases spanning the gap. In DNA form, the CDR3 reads TGTGCCAGCAGTCACCCTATGTCCAGCGACTACGAGCAGTACTTC. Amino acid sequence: CASSHPMSSDYEQYF.

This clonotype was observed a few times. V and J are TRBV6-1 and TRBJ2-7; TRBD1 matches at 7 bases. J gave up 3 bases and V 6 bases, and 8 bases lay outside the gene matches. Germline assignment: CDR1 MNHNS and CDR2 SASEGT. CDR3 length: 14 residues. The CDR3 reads CASRQNRGFYEQYF. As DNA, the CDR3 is TGTGCCAGCAGGCAAAACAGGGGTTTCTACGAGCAGTACTTC.

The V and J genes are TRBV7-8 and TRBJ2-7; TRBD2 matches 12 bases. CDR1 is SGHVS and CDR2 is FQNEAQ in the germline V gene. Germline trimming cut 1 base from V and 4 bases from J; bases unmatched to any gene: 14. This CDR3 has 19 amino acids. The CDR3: CASSLGSLAGGRATYEQYF. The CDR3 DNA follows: TGTGCCAGCAGCTTAGGGTCACTAGCGGGAGGTCGGGCTACTTACGAGCAGTACTTC.

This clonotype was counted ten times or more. DNA of the CDR3: TGTGCCAGCACCCTTAACCCTCCAACTCAAGAGACCCAGTACTTC. Protein product: CASTLNPPTQETQYF. The chain recombines TRBV28 with TRBJ2-5; no clear D gene. The V end lost 7 bases, the J end lost 2 bases, and 17 bases lay between the germline ends. The CDR3 length is 15 residues. Germline CDR1 reads MDHEN; CDR2 reads SYDVKM.

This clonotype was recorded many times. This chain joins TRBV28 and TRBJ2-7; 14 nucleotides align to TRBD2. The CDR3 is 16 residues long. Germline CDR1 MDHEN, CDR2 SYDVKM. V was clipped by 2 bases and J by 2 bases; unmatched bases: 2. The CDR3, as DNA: TGTGCCAGCAGTTTAGAGGGACTAGCGGGGGCCTACGAGCAGTACTTC. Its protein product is CASSLEGLAGAYEQYF.

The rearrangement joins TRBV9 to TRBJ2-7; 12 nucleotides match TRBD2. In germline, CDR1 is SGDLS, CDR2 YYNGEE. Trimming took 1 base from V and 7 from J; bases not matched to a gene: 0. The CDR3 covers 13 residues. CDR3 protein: CASSVLAGGEQYF. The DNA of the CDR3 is TGTGCCAGCAGCGTACTAGCGGGAGGGGAGCAGTACTTC. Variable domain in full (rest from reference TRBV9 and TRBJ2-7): DSGVTQTPKHLITATGQRVTLRCSPRSGDLSVYWYQQSLDQGLQFLIQYYNGEERAKGNILERFSAQQFPDLHSELNLSSLELGDSALYFCASSVLAGGEQYFGPGTRLTVT.

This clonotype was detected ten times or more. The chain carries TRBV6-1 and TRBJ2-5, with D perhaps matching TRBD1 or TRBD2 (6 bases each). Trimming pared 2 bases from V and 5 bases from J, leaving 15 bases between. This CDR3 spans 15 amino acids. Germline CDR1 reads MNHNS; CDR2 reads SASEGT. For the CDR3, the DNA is TGTGCCAGCAGTGAATTAGGGGGAGGCGCGGAGACCCAGTACTTC. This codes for CASSELGGGAETQYF.

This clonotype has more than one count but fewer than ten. CDR3 DNA: TGTGCCAGCAGCTTAAGCGGGGGCGAGGGGGTTCTGAGCACGGGACTAGCGGCTGCCTACGAGCAGTACTTC. It is translated as CASSLSGGEGVLSTGLAAAYEQYF. The chain combines TRBV7-3 with TRBJ2-7; 11 bases align to TRBD2. Looked up from germline, CDR1 is SGHTA and CDR2 is FQGTGA. The CDR3 contains 24 residues. V was clipped by 1 base and J by 2 bases; unmatched bases: 28.

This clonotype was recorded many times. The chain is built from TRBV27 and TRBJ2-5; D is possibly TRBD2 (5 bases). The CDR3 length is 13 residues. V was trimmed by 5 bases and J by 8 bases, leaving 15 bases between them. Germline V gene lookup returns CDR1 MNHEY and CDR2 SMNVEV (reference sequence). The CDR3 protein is CASSDQAGDTQYF. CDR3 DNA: TGTGCCAGCAGTGATCAGGCCGGGGATACCCAGTACTTC.